A single sample gave rise to the 26 T cell receptor beta chains below, sequenced in a study of blood T cell repertoires in COVID-19. This table comes from immunoSEQ multiplex PCR, and its TCRdb copy is limited to in-frame clones, with some not included. The sample consists of more than 15,000 clones, 85% to 90% of them appearing once. Sequences were obtained from peripheral blood. These receptors originate from a human donor with active COVID-19. The donor label of this sample is uncertain.

The chain is built from TRBV7-9 and TRBJ1-2; perhaps TRBD1 as D (5 bases). The V gene lost 0 bases and the J gene lost 8 bases, with 13 bases spanning the gap. The germline V gene encodes CDR1 SEHNR and CDR2 FQNEAQ (reference sequence). The CDR3 is 14 residues long. The CDR3 DNA sequence: TGTGCCAGCAGCTTAGCGGTGGCAGGGTTGGGCTACACCTTC. The encoded protein is CASSLAVAGLGYTF. The full variable domain, in which reference TRBV7-9 and TRBJ1-2 provide the parts outside the CDR3, is DTGVSQNPRHKITKRGQNVTFRCDPISEHNRLYWYRQTLGQGPEFLTYFQNEAQLEKSRLLSDRFSAERPKGSFSTLEIQRTEQGDSAMYLCASSLAVAGLGYTFGSGTRLTVV.

The chain recombines TRBV6-5 with TRBJ1-1; D is unresolved. V was clipped by 5 bases and J by 1 base, with 11 bases between them. Germline V gene lookup returns CDR1 MNHEY and CDR2 SVGAGI. The CDR3 loop spans 14 amino acids. The DNA of the CDR3 is TGTGCCAGCAGTACTGAGAGAAGGAACACTGAAGCTTTCTTT. It codes for CASSTERRNTEAFF.

The table lists this clone with a few counts. The chain employs TRBV4-2 and TRBJ2-5; D gene ambiguous. The CDR3 loop spans 16 amino acids. The germline gives CDR1 LGHNA, CDR2 YNFKEQ. V was cut by 5 bases and J by 2 bases, with 18 bases left in between. The CDR3 DNA is TGTGCCAGCAGCGCAACCGCCAGAACGATACAAGAGACCCAGTACTTC. Its translation is CASSATARTIQETQYF.

The chain employs TRBV5-8 and TRBJ1-2; D not resolved. V was pared by 4 bases and J by 5 bases, with 18 bases between. The CDR3 spans 15 residues. Germline V gives CDR1 SGHTS, CDR2 YDEGEE. The CDR3 reads CASSPLGFRLYGYTF. The CDR3 DNA sequence: TGTGCCAGCAGCCCGCTCGGGTTCCGTTTGTATGGCTACACCTTC.

This clone was observed once. The chain uses TRBV25-1 and TRBJ1-2; D possibly corresponds to TRBD1 (5 bases). V was pared by 7 bases and J by 1 base, with 7 bases between. Germline-derived CDR1 and CDR2 are MGHDK and SYGVNS. The CDR3 loop spans 12 amino acids. In nucleotides, the CDR3 is TGTGCCAGCAACCAGGGTAACTATGGCTACACCTTC. Amino acid sequence: CASNQGNYGYTF.

The chain carries TRBV19 and TRBJ1-1; D is possibly TRBD1 (5 bases). Trimming left V 5 bases short and J 5 bases short, with 15 bases between. Per germline, CDR1 LNHDA and CDR2 SQIVND (reference sequence). The CDR3 has 14 residues. The CDR3: CASSLLGGKTEAFF. CDR3 coding DNA: TGTGCCAGTAGTTTGTTGGGGGGGAAGACTGAAGCTTTCTTT.

V is TRBV7-3 and J is TRBJ1-3; possibly TRBD1 for D (5 bases). The CDR3 runs 14 residues. Trimming left V 5 bases short and J 0 bases short, with 8 bases between. Germline CDR1 SGHTA, CDR2 FQGTGA. CDR3 protein: CASSKTDSGNTIYF. CDR3 coding DNA: TGTGCCAGCAGCAAGACAGACTCTGGAAACACCATATATTTT.

The V and J genes are TRBV28 and TRBJ1-3; D may be TRBD1 (6 bases). The V gene lost 5 bases and the J gene lost 4 bases, with 9 bases spanning the gap. The CDR3 covers 13 residues. Per the germline V gene, CDR1 is MDHEN and CDR2 is SYDVKM. CDR3 region: CASSRGQGNTIYF. Here the CDR3 DNA reads TGTGCCAGCAGTCGAGGACAGGGAAACACCATATATTTT.

This clone was seen more than once but under ten times. This chain uses TRBV5-4 with TRBJ1-6; D ambiguous. The CDR3 spans 14 residues. Germline V gene sequence: CDR1 SGHNT, CDR2 YYREEE (reference sequence). V gave up 0 bases and J gave up 8 bases, with 9 bases separating them. The CDR3 sequence is CASSLAQIYSPLHF. For the CDR3, the DNA is TGTGCCAGCAGCTTGGCCCAGATTTATTCACCCCTCCACTTT.

Note on this clone: Compared with germline, one end of the junction differs, possibly owing to a read error. V is TRBV7-2 and J is TRBJ1-2; no firm D call. CDR1 is SGHTA, CDR2 FQGNSA, per germline. The CDR3 spans 12 residues. The CDR3 bases are TGTGCCAGCAGCTCACAACAGAGTCCAGTATACTTC. Protein sequence: CASSSQQSPVYF. Complete variable domain (other parts from reference TRBV7-2 and TRBJ1-2): GAGVSQSPSNKVTEKGKDVELRCDPISGHTALYWYRQSLGQGLEFLIYFQGNSAPDKSGLPSDRFSAERTGGSVSTLTIQRTQQEDSAVYLCASSSQQSPVYFGSGTRLTVV.

The chain is built from TRBV7-9 and TRBJ2-1; D remains unclear. Between the trimmed V and J ends, which lost 3 bases and 3 bases, there was a span of 6 bases. The CDR3 extends over 13 amino acids. Germline V gene sequence: CDR1 SEHNR, CDR2 FQNEAQ (reference sequence). The CDR3 DNA reads TGTGCCAGCAGCTTGGGCTTCTACAATGAGCAGTTCTTC. This encodes CASSLGFYNEQFF.

The gene calls are TRBV5-4 and TRBJ2-1; D is possibly TRBD2 (7 bases). V shed 3 bases and J shed 0 bases, with 19 bases lying between them. CDR3 size: 18 residues. Germline V gives CDR1 SGHNT, CDR2 YYREEE (reference sequence). The CDR3 nucleotides are TGTGCCAGCAGCTCGCTGGGGCGGGGGCAATTCTCCTACAATGAGCAGTTCTTC. The encoded protein is CASSSLGRGQFSYNEQFF.

V is TRBV27 and J is TRBJ2-2; TRBD2 aligns across 8 bases. The CDR3 runs 18 residues. Germline CDR1 is MNHEY and CDR2 is SMNVEV (reference sequence). V lost 6 bases and J lost 7; bases outside the gene matches: 19. Here the CDR3 DNA reads TGTGCCAGCAGCCGGCCCGGGGCGGGGGGTCCTTGGAACGGGGAGCTGTTTTTT. This codes for CASSRPGAGGPWNGELFF.

CDR3 sequence reads: CASSMQGTRRTYEQYF. DNA of the CDR3: TGTGCCAGTAGTATGCAGGGGACACGGAGGACCTACGAGCAGTACTTC. The chain carries TRBV19 and TRBJ2-7; D is perhaps TRBD1 (6 bases). The CDR3 runs 16 residues. V lost 3 bases and J 2 bases, leaving 17 bases between the germline ends. Germline V CDR1 and CDR2: LNHDA, SQIVND (reference sequence).

The V call is TRBV10-3, the J call TRBJ2-7; a weak D match, TRBD1 (6 bases). This CDR3 has 15 amino acids. Germline V gene lookup returns CDR1 ENHRY and CDR2 SYGVKD. The germline V and J ends were trimmed by 2 bases and 4 bases, with 15 bases remaining between them. As DNA, the CDR3 is TGTGCCATCAGTGAGGTCCCAGGGGAGAGTTACGAGCAGTACTTC. Translated: CAISEVPGESYEQYF.

This sequence joins TRBV5-6 and TRBJ2-5; 11 bases are shared with TRBD1. CDR1 and CDR2 (germline): SGHDT, YYEEEE. After removal of 0 bases from V and 5 bases from J, the junction contained 3 bases not matched to a gene. The CDR3 is 15 residues long. The CDR3 reads CASSLVGDRGETQYF. In nucleotides, the CDR3 is TGTGCCAGCAGCTTGGTGGGGGACAGGGGGGAGACCCAGTACTTC.

The rearrangement links TRBV18 to TRBJ1-1; 8 bases line up with TRBD1. The CDR3 loop spans 13 amino acids. The germline V gene encodes CDR1 KGHSH and CDR2 LQKENI. The trim removed 2 bases at V and 7 bases at J, leaving 3 bases unmatched. The chain's CDR3 is CASSPGQGGEAFF. Here the CDR3 DNA reads TGTGCCAGCTCACCAGGACAGGGAGGTGAAGCTTTCTTT.

This clone was seen only once. This sequence joins TRBV18 and TRBJ2-3; TRBD2 matches at 8 bases. The CDR3 spans 18 residues. V lost 3 bases to trimming and J lost 4 bases; unmatched junction nucleotides: 15. The germline gives CDR1 KGHSH, CDR2 LQKENI. CDR3 DNA: TGTGCCAGCTCACCCAACGGGGGGGCTAGCGTACGTCCAGATACGCAGTATTTT. Translating gives CASSPNGGASVRPDTQYF.

The CDR3: CASSKAMARQANYGYTF. As DNA, the CDR3 is TGTGCCAGCAGCAAAGCTATGGCCAGACAAGCTAACTATGGCTACACCTTC. V usage is TRBV21-1 and J usage is TRBJ1-2; TRBD1 is the table's D call, not checked against the DNA. TRBV21-1 is a recognized pseudogene. The CDR3 is 17 amino acids.

The chain employs TRBV7-3 and TRBJ1-1; no definite D call. This CDR3 spans 14 amino acids. The germline V gene has CDR1 SGHTA and CDR2 FQGTGA. The V gene lost 5 bases and the J gene lost 3 bases, with 13 bases spanning the gap. CDR3 protein: CASSQVSTDTEAFF. The CDR3 region has the DNA TGTGCCAGCAGCCAGGTTTCGACGGACACTGAAGCTTTCTTT.

With regard to this clone: A read error may produce the germline difference seen at one junction end. The chain has TRBV14 and TRBJ1-4; weak D call: TRBD1 (6 bases). Per the germline V gene, CDR1 is SGHDN and CDR2 is FVKESK. CDR3 length: 13 amino acids. This CDR3 is CASSQRRGENLFF. The CDR3 coding sequence is TGTGCCAGCAGCCAACGCAGGGGTGAAAATCTGTTTTTT.

The V and J genes are TRBV9 and TRBJ2-1; 7 nucleotides line up with TRBD1. From germline, CDR1 is SGDLS and CDR2 YYNGEE. Trimming took 0 bases from V and 9 from J; bases not matched to a gene: 6. This CDR3 has 14 residues. In DNA, the CDR3 is TGTGCCAGCAGCGTAGGACAGGGCATGGGTGAGCAGTTCTTC. Its translation: CASSVGQGMGEQFF.

CDR3 loop: CASSLIPLRGYTF. CDR3 DNA sequence: TGTGCCAGCAGCTTAATCCCGTTGCGGGGCTACACCTTC. This sequence joins TRBV7-9 and TRBJ1-2; no reliable D call. This CDR3 is built from 13 residues. Trimming shortened V by 2 bases and J by 8 bases, and 12 bases separated the two germline ends. Germline CDR1 is SEHNR and CDR2 is FQNEAQ (reference sequence).

The chain employs TRBV9 and TRBJ2-1; 9 bases agree with TRBD1. Losses at the gene ends were 2 bases for V and 4 bases for J; bases not matched to a gene: 10. The germline V gene has CDR1 SGDLS and CDR2 YYNGEE. The CDR3 runs to 17 residues. CDR3: CASSVPRDRVDYNEQFF. The CDR3 DNA follows: TGTGCCAGCAGCGTTCCTCGGGACAGGGTCGATTACAATGAGCAGTTCTTC.

This clone was detected once. The rearrangement joins TRBV10-2 to TRBJ1-2; weak D call: TRBD1 (5 bases). Germline V lookup: CDR1 WSHSY, CDR2 SAAADI. CDR3 length equals 15 residues. The V gene lost 4 bases and the J gene lost 6 bases, with 18 bases spanning the gap. The CDR3 loop is CASSGTQGGLNGYTF. The CDR3 DNA sequence: TGCGCCAGCAGTGGTACCCAGGGAGGTTTAAATGGCTACACCTTC.

This sequence joins TRBV21-1 and TRBJ1-4; the DNA was not used to check the table's D call, TRBD1. TRBV21-1 is a pseudogene locus. The CDR3 has 15 residues. CDR3 loop: CASSRSGQGDEKLFF. For the CDR3, the DNA is TGTGCCAGCAGCAGATCAGGACAGGGAGATGAAAAACTGTTTTTT.